The rows below give T cell receptor beta chains drawn from one sample of a study of cytomegalovirus exposure and HLA in healthy donors. Libraries were prepared by immunoSEQ multiplex PCR; TCRdb keeps only in-frame clonotypes and omits some of them. The repertoire has under 200,000 clones, about four fifths of them found once; the top ten carry about 0.37%. The sequenced material came from PBMCs. The origin of the receptors is a boy between 2 and 15 years old in good health and CMV-seronegative. Each CDR3 is given with its conserved first and last residue. Each record gives: clone size, J gene, V gene, D gene, CDR3 DNA, CDR3 protein. The D gene is left open where the match is weak. Size values are once, few and many counts, or a class for expanded clones, and some rows have none.

NA TRBJ1-1 TRBV15 NA TGTGCCACCAGCAGAGACAGGGGAAGGCTAACTGAAGCTTTCTTT CATSRDRGRLTEAFF
NA TRBJ2-2 TRBV21-1 NA TGTGCCAGCAGCACGAGACAGAAACCTCTCACCGGGGAGCTGTTTTTT CASSTRQKPLTGELFF
NA TRBJ2-7 TRBV5-1 NA TGCGCCAGCAATCTGGGCCTCCGGGACTGGAACGAGCAGTACTTC CASNLGLRDWNEQYF
NA TRBJ1-1 TRBV19 NA TGTGCCAGTAGTATGGACACGAACACTGAAGCTTTCTTT CASSMDTNTEAFF
NA TRBJ2-7 TRBV10-2 TRBD2 TGCGCCAGCAGTGAGTCTATCGGGAGGGCCTACGAGCAGTACTTC CASSESIGRAYEQYF
NA TRBJ2-7 TRBV15 TRBD2 TGTGCCACCAGCAGACTAGCGGGAGGGCCGGTCTACGAGCAGTACTTC CATSRLAGGPVYEQYF
NA TRBJ2-1 TRBV7-9 NA TGTGCCAGCAGCCGGGACATCCCCAATGAGCAGTTCTTC CASSRDIPNEQFF
NA TRBJ2-2 TRBV6-1 TRBD2 TGTGCCAGCAAGTTGGGGGGAGGGGCCGGGGAGCTGTTTTTT CASKLGGGAGELFF
NA TRBJ2-2 TRBV11-2 TRBD2 TGTGCCAGCAGCTTAGCAGGACTAGCGGGAGGCGGGGAGCTGTTTTTT CASSLAGLAGGGELFF
once TRBJ2-3 TRBV7-8 TRBD2 TGTGCCAGCAGCTCAAGACTAGCGGGAGCGCTCAGCACAGATACGCAGTATTTT CASSSRLAGALSTDTQYF
NA TRBJ1-5 TRBV28 TRBD1 TGTGCCAGCAGTCCTAACAGGGGTTCCCAGCCCCAGCATTTT CASSPNRGSQPQHF
NA TRBJ2-7 TRBV2 TRBD1 TGTGCCAGCAGTGCGGGACAGGGGTACTACGAGCAGTACTTC CASSAGQGYYEQYF
NA TRBJ1-1 TRBV6-1 TRBD1 TGCGCCAGCAGTGCGAACAGGGGAACTGAAGCTTTCTTT CASSANRGTEAFF
NA TRBJ1-1 TRBV4-1 TRBD1 TGCGCCAGCAGCCAAACCGGGACAGGGAACACTGAAGCTTTCTTT CASSQTGTGNTEAFF
NA TRBJ2-7 TRBV9 NA TGTGCCAGCAGCGTAGAGGGGGGGGACTACGAGCAGTACTTC CASSVEGGDYEQYF
NA TRBJ1-1 TRBV10-3 NA TGTGCCATCAGCCGTAAGCCCAACGAAGCTTTCTTT CAISRKPNEAFF
NA TRBJ1-2 TRBV27 NA TGTGCCAGCAGCCATGGGCCCTACTATGGCTACACCTTC CASSHGPYYGYTF
NA TRBJ2-7 TRBV10-3 TRBD1 TGTGCCATCAGTGAGTCGAACACTTTGGACAGGGGGGACGAGCAGTACTTC CAISESNTLDRGDEQYF
NA TRBJ1-2 TRBV7-2 NA TGTGCCAGCAGCGGCCAGACAGTTATCTATGGCTACACCTTC CASSGQTVIYGYTF
NA TRBJ2-7 TRBV11-2 TRBD2 TGTGCCAGCAGCTTACACGGACTAGCGTACGAGCAGTACTTC CASSLHGLAYEQYF
NA TRBJ2-7 TRBV27 TRBD2 TGTGCCAGCAGTCCCCGGGGTAGCGGGGGATCCTACGAGCAGTACTTC CASSPRGSGGSYEQYF
NA TRBJ1-1 TRBV5-1 NA TGCGCCAGCAGCTTGGGGGGGGTAACTGAAGCTTTCTTT CASSLGGVTEAFF
once TRBJ1-2 TRBV5-1 NA TGCGCCAGCAGCCGAGACATCTACTATGGCTACACCTTC CASSRDIYYGYTF
few TRBJ2-3 TRBV6-1 TRBD2 TGTGCCAGCAGTGAATCCGGGAGGAGCACAGATACGCAGTATTTT CASSESGRSTDTQYF
NA TRBJ1-1 TRBV27 NA TGTGCCAGCAGTTTATCGGCCGAGGGTGGAACTGAAGCTTTCTTT CASSLSAEGGTEAFF
NA TRBJ2-1 TRBV2 TRBD2 TGTGCCAGCAGCCACCCGGGACTAGCGGATGTAAATGAGCAGTTCTTC CASSHPGLADVNEQFF
NA TRBJ1-2 TRBV29-1 NA TGCAGCGTTAGGGGGATCAATGGCTACACCTTC CSVRGINGYTF
NA TRBJ2-1 TRBV27 NA TGTGCCAGCAGTTTATCTACGGGGGGCCTCTACAATGAGCAGTTCTTC CASSLSTGGLYNEQFF
NA TRBJ1-4 TRBV19 TRBD1 TGTGCCAGTACCAAAACCAGGGGGCCGGGTGAAAAACTGTTTTTT CASTKTRGPGEKLFF
NA TRBJ1-1 TRBV29-1 NA TGCAGCGTTCAGACAGACAACACTGAAGCTTTCTTT CSVQTDNTEAFF
once TRBJ2-7 TRBV13 TRBD2 TGTGCCAGCAGCTTACTAGCGGTCTACGAGCAGTACTTC CASSLLAVYEQYF
NA TRBJ2-3 TRBV5-1 NA TGCGCCAGCAGCTTGGCCGTAGCGGAGTTCACAGATACGCAGTATTTT CASSLAVAEFTDTQYF
NA TRBJ2-1 TRBV6-4 TRBD2 TGTGCCAGCAGTGACTCTAGCGGGAGCTACAATGAGCAGTTCTTC CASSDSSGSYNEQFF
once TRBJ2-5 TRBV25-1 TRBD1 TGTGCCAGCAGAGGACAGGGGGAAGAGACCCAGTACTTC CASRGQGEETQYF
NA TRBJ1-2 TRBV7-8 TRBD1 TGTGCCAGCGTAGGGGGCAGGGGCGGCTACACCTTC CASVGGRGGYTF
NA TRBJ2-2 TRBV7-9 TRBD2 TGTGCCAGCAGTCAAAAAGCGGGAGGGCCCACCGGGGAGCTGTTTTTT CASSQKAGGPTGELFF
NA TRBJ2-1 TRBV25-1 NA TGTGCCAGCATCGGAGACGTAGTCTACAATGAGCAGTTCTTC CASIGDVVYNEQFF
NA TRBJ2-1 TRBV18 TRBD2 TGTGCCAGCTCATCCCTACAACTTAGACTAGCGGGAGGGAAAGATGAGCAGTTCTTC CASSSLQLRLAGGKDEQFF
NA TRBJ2-1 TRBV27 TRBD2 TGTGCCAGCAGTTTATCTTGGCGGGGGGGGCATGAGCAGTTCTTC CASSLSWRGGHEQFF
NA TRBJ1-4 TRBV10-2 NA TGCGCCAGCAGTGGGGGGCTCACTAATGAAAAACTGTTTTTT CASSGGLTNEKLFF
NA TRBJ2-7 TRBV19 NA TGTGCCAGTAGTACCTCGACAGCTACCTACGAGCAGTACTTC CASSTSTATYEQYF
NA TRBJ1-2 TRBV5-1 TRBD1 TGCGCCAGCAGCTTGGTAGCCAGGGGGCGTCGAAACTATGGCTACACCTTC CASSLVARGRRNYGYTF
NA TRBJ2-7 TRBV4-2 TRBD1 TGTGCCAGCAGCCAGGACTCAGGGGGCCGCTACGAGCAGTACTTC CASSQDSGGRYEQYF
NA TRBJ2-1 TRBV7-9 NA TGTGCCAGCAGCTTACGAGACTCCTCCTACAATGAGCAGTTCTTC CASSLRDSSYNEQFF
NA TRBJ2-5 TRBV18 NA TGTGCCAGCTCACCAGTGGGAGAGGAGACCCAGTACTTC CASSPVGEETQYF
NA TRBJ1-2 TRBV7-9 NA TGTGCCAGCAGCTCCCTGGGCCCCACTAGCGTCTATGGCTACACCTTC CASSSLGPTSVYGYTF
NA TRBJ2-7 TRBV27 TRBD1 TGTGCCAGCAAGGTTGCCACAGGGGGCTCCCACGAGCAGTACTTC CASKVATGGSHEQYF
NA TRBJ2-7 TRBV11-2 NA TGTGCCAGCAGCTTAAGGGGAGGTCAGGTCGGGTTCGCTTACGAGCAGTACTTC CASSLRGGQVGFAYEQYF
few TRBJ2-5 TRBV30 TRBD1 TGTGCCTGGGGGCCCGGGACAGGGGAGTGGGAGACCCAGTACTTC CAWGPGTGEWETQYF
NA TRBJ2-7 TRBV5-6 NA TGTGCCAGCAGCTTGGTGGCCTTGCACGAGCAGTACTTC CASSLVALHEQYF
NA TRBJ2-5 TRBV15 TRBD2 TGTGCCACTCGGACTAGCGGGAAATCTTTAGAGACCCAGTACTTC CATRTSGKSLETQYF
NA TRBJ2-1 TRBV9 TRBD2 TGTGCCAGCAGCGTAGTGACTAGCGGACTCCCCAACAATGAGCAGTTCTTC CASSVVTSGLPNNEQFF